Presented here are 10 T cell receptor beta chains from one specimen sequenced in a study of human T cells and chemical hapten exposure. Time point given: patch test 1, 2 weeks after DPC sensitization. Treatment: therapeutic diphenylcyclopropenone sensitization with weekly scalp DPC. TCRdb reprocessed the RACE reads via MiXCR and lists one record per CDR3 protein. The data hold more than 55,000 distinct CDR3 sequences, with roughly 9.2% observed a single time. The source was whole blood, collected in connection with sensitization to the hapten diphenylcyclopropenone (DPC). All receptors come from a middle-aged woman with alopecia areata. Some clones in this sample may be carry-over from other donors' samples.

In its sample, this clonotype was seen many times. This sequence joins TRBV4-1 and TRBJ2-3; 10 nucleotides line up with TRBD2. Germline CDR1 MGHRA, CDR2 YSYEKL. The CDR3 loop spans 16 amino acids. Germline trimming cut 3 bases from V and 2 bases from J; bases unmatched to any gene: 5. The CDR3 nucleotides read TGCGCCAGCAGCCAGATAGCGGGGGGCATCACAGATACGCAGTATTTT. This gives the protein CASSQIAGGITDTQYF.

This clonotype has a count of ten or more. J is TRBJ2-7 and V is TRBV6-5, with D possibly matching TRBD1 (6 bases). Germline loops: CDR1 MNHEY, CDR2 SVGAGI. V lost 2 bases, J lost 2 bases, and 7 bases lay in between. CDR3 size: 13 residues. CDR3 protein: CASSYGQPYEQYF. The CDR3 bases are TGTGCCAGCAGTTACGGACAGCCCTACGAGCAGTACTTC.

This clonotype was counted at least ten times. V is TRBV12-3 or TRBV12-4 and J is TRBJ1-2, with D possibly being TRBD1 (5 bases). V shed 5 bases and J shed 3 bases, with 13 bases lying between them. The CDR3 runs 14 residues. The CDR3 loop reads CASSTGGGYYGYTF. In DNA, the CDR3 is TGTGCCAGCAGTACCGGGGGGGGATACTATGGCTACACCTTC.

The chain has TRBV6-2 or TRBV6-3 and TRBJ2-3; maybe TRBD2 (6 bases). Germline V gene data show CDR1 as MNHEY and CDR2 as SVGEGT. Trimming took off 5 bases at V and 2 bases at J, with 11 bases between the two ends. The CDR3 loop spans 14 amino acids. CDR3 loop: CASSPRDFTDTQYF. CDR3 DNA sequence: TGTGCCAGCAGTCCCCGGGACTTCACAGATACGCAGTATTTT.

This clonotype appeared a few times. The chain is built from TRBV28 and TRBJ2-1; 9 nucleotides agree with TRBD1. This CDR3 contains 17 residues. Germline assignment: CDR1 MDHEN and CDR2 SYDVKM. Trimming at V came to 0 bases and at J to 1 base, leaving 4 bases not matched to a gene. CDR3 sequence reads: CASSLWGGTGSYNEQFF. CDR3 nucleotides: TGTGCCAGCAGTTTATGGGGGGGGACAGGGTCCTACAATGAGCAGTTCTTC.

This clonotype was seen at least ten times. The rearrangement links TRBV7-9 to TRBJ1-1; D is unclear. The CDR3 totals 13 residues. Germline-derived CDR1 and CDR2 are SEHNR and FQNEAQ (reference sequence). Trimming shortened V by 3 bases and J by 4 bases, and 9 bases separated the two germline ends. CDR3 loop: CASSLEGGTEAFF. In DNA, the CDR3 is TGTGCCAGCAGCTTGGAGGGCGGCACTGAAGCTTTCTTT.

In its sample, this clonotype was seen many times. The chain joins TRBV12-3 or TRBV12-4 to TRBJ2-4; 7 bases agree with TRBD2. There are 13 residues in the CDR3. V dropped 4 bases and J dropped 8; count of bases not matched to a gene: 5. The CDR3 DNA is TGTGCCAGCAGTTATCGGGGGAGGGACATTCAGTACTTC. It is translated as CASSYRGRDIQYF.

The table lists this clonotype with a few counts. The J gene is TRBJ1-2, the V gene TRBV2, with 7 bases fitting TRBD1. Germline CDR1 reads SNHLY; CDR2 reads FYNNEI. This CDR3 is 12 amino acids long. V lost 9 bases to trimming and J lost 4 bases; unmatched junction nucleotides: 5. DNA of the CDR3: TGTGCCAGACAGGGGCTGGCCTATGGCTACACCTTC. Protein sequence: CARQGLAYGYTF.

The chain employs TRBV4-1 and TRBJ2-7, with 12 bases matching TRBD2. CDR3 length equals 15 residues. Germline values: CDR1 MGHRA, CDR2 YSYEKL. Trimming cost V 6 bases and J 0 bases; bases outside gene matches: 3. In DNA, the CDR3 is TGCGCCAGCAGTCGGACTAGCGGGGCCTCCTACGAGCAGTACTTC. This codes for CASSRTSGASYEQYF.

The V call is TRBV6-5, the J call TRBJ2-1, with 9 bases that match TRBD1. The CDR3 has 16 amino acids. V was pared by 0 bases and J by 8 bases, with 8 bases of the junction left unmatched. Per germline, CDR1 MNHEY and CDR2 SVGAGI. The CDR3 region has the DNA TGTGCCAGCAGTTACTCGGGGACAGGGAATTTCGATGAGCAGTTCTTC. Protein sequence: CASSYSGTGNFDEQFF.